Shown below are 20 T cell receptor beta chains from a single sample sequenced in a study of T cells in Graves' hyperthyroidism and ophthalmopathy. TCR beta CDR3 regions were amplified from RNA. Primed by the HTBI set, a first-round RT-PCR was run on the TCR CDR3. A single record per CDR3 protein comes from TCRdb applying MiXCR to the multiplex PCR reads. The sample shows about 400,000 distinct CDR3 sequences, just under 15% of them seen only once. The sequenced sample was blood. These receptor sequences come from a woman between 25 and 40 years old with Graves' hyperthyroidism.

At least ten counts were recorded for this clonotype. The chain joins TRBV12-3 or TRBV12-4 to TRBJ2-5, with D uncertain. The V gene lost 1 base and the J gene lost 4 bases, with 7 bases spanning the gap. The CDR3 length is 13 residues. The CDR3 protein is CASSLDLRETQYF. The CDR3 DNA follows: TGTGCCAGCAGTTTAGATCTTCGAGAGACCCAGTACTTC.

This clonotype was observed many times. This chain's CDR3 is CASSQGGGAGQPQHF. The DNA of the CDR3 is TGTGCCAGCAGCCAAGGAGGGGGCGCGGGACAGCCCCAGCATTTT. The chain joins TRBV3-1 to TRBJ1-5; the match to TRBD1 covers 7 bases. V trimming: 1 base; J trimming: 7 bases; junction bases outside the gene matches: 7. Germline CDR1 is LGHDT and CDR2 is YNNKEL (reference sequence). The CDR3 length is 15 residues.

The sample holds many counts of this clonotype. The chain recombines TRBV6-2 or TRBV6-3 with TRBJ2-1, with a tentative D call TRBD2 (6 bases). This CDR3 is 15 amino acids long. V was cut by 5 bases and J by 0 bases, with 11 bases left in between. Per germline, CDR1 MNHEY and CDR2 SVGEGT. Written as DNA, the CDR3 is TGTGCCAGCAGTGTAGCGGTTAGCTCCTACAATGAGCAGTTCTTC. As protein: CASSVAVSSYNEQFF.

This clonotype was seen repeatedly, ten times or more. The chain links TRBV24-1 to TRBJ2-5, with D perhaps TRBD2 (6 bases). CDR1 KGHDR and CDR2 SFDVKD come from the germline V gene. V lost 5 bases and J 4 bases, leaving 19 bases between the germline ends. The CDR3 spans 16 residues. The CDR3 here is CATSVIGTPKGETQYF. The CDR3 DNA is TGTGCCACCAGTGTTATTGGGACTCCAAAAGGAGAGACCCAGTACTTC.

V and J are TRBV20-1 and TRBJ1-3; 9 bases are a match to TRBD1. Germline V gives CDR1 DFQATT, CDR2 SNEGSKA (reference sequence). Trimming took 6 bases from V and 2 from J; bases not matched to a gene: 14. This CDR3 contains 17 residues. The CDR3: CSAAGVGTGRTGNTIYF. As DNA, the CDR3 is TGCAGTGCCGCCGGGGTCGGGACAGGGAGAACTGGAAACACCATATATTTT.

This clonotype has a count of ten or more. The chain couples TRBV4-2 to TRBJ2-3; D is unclear. V lost 4 bases, J lost 5 bases, and 7 bases lay in between. From germline, CDR1 is LGHNA and CDR2 YNFKEQ. The CDR3 is 12 amino acids. CDR3 region: CASSLYIDTQYF. DNA of the CDR3: TGTGCCAGCAGCCTGTACATAGATACGCAGTATTTT.

This clonotype has a count of ten or more. The rearrangement links TRBV2 to TRBJ2-3; D perhaps matches TRBD2 (5 bases). The V and J ends lost 6 bases and 0 bases respectively, with 13 bases between them. Per the germline V gene, CDR1 is SNHLY and CDR2 is FYNNEI. The CDR3 is 15 amino acids. The DNA of the CDR3 is TGTGCCAGCAGAGGAGGACGGATTAGCACAGATACGCAGTATTTT. It encodes CASRGGRISTDTQYF. The whole variable domain, remainder taken from reference TRBV2 and TRBJ2-3, is EPEVTQTPSHQVTQMGQEVILRCVPISNHLYFYWYRQILGQKVEFLVSFYNNEISEKSEIFDDQFSVERPDGSNFTLKIRSTKLEDSAMYFCASRGGRISTDTQYFGPGTRLTVL.

This clonotype was counted ten times or more. The V gene is TRBV20-1, the J gene TRBJ2-7; maybe TRBD2 (5 bases). CDR3 length: 14 amino acids. The germline V and J ends were trimmed by 6 bases and 2 bases, with 17 bases remaining between them. Germline-derived CDR1 and CDR2 are DFQATT and SNEGSKA (reference sequence). The CDR3 nucleotides read TGCAGTGCGGAGAGCGGCAGGCGAGCCTACGAGCAGTACTTC. As protein: CSAESGRRAYEQYF.

This clonotype has more than one count but fewer than ten. V and J are TRBV7-8 and TRBJ2-5; 14 bases match TRBD2. Trimming removed 1 base from V and 5 bases from J; junction bases left unmatched: 0. CDR1 and CDR2 (germline): SGHVS, FQNEAQ. This CDR3 spans 15 amino acids. The CDR3 sequence: CASSLGTSGGETQYF. The CDR3 coding sequence is TGTGCCAGCAGCTTAGGGACTAGCGGGGGGGAGACCCAGTACTTC.

The chain is built from TRBV7-2 and TRBJ2-5; no definite D call. CDR1 is SGHTA, CDR2 FQGNSA, per germline. This CDR3 comprises 14 residues. Trimming shortened V by 7 bases and J by 0 bases, and 12 bases separated the two germline ends. The CDR3 DNA reads as TGTGCCAGCACCCTAACCAGCGACCAAGAGACCCAGTACTTC. The encoded protein is CASTLTSDQETQYF.

The table lists this clonotype with a few counts. The chain recombines TRBV7-9 with TRBJ2-3; D is unresolved. The germline V and J ends were trimmed by 3 bases and 4 bases, with 14 bases remaining between them. CDR1 and CDR2 from the germline V gene are SEHNR and FQNEAQ (reference sequence). This CDR3 is 15 amino acids long. In DNA, the CDR3 is TGTGCCAGCAGCTTTGGTAGGCGGATAGCAGATACGCAGTATTTT. It codes for CASSFGRRIADTQYF.

This chain links TRBV7-9 with TRBJ2-7; D not certain. The CDR3 totals 13 residues. The V end lost 10 bases, the J end lost 0 bases, and 13 bases lay between the germline ends. Germline values: CDR1 SEHNR, CDR2 FQNEAQ (reference sequence). CDR3 coding DNA: TGTGCCATCGGGCCCCCGGTCTCCTACGAGCAGTACTTC. It translates to CAIGPPVSYEQYF.

The chain is built from TRBV5-1 and TRBJ2-2; D is possibly TRBD2 (5 bases). The CDR3 is 14 residues long. Trimming cost V 6 bases and J 1 base, with 10 bases left between them. Germline CDR1 SGHRS, CDR2 YFSETQ. Here the CDR3 reads CASNLLENTGELFF. CDR3 in DNA: TGCGCCAGCAACTTACTAGAGAACACCGGGGAGCTGTTTTTT.

A note on this clonotype: The junction shows a germline mismatch at one end, possibly a read error. V usage is TRBV5-1 and J usage is TRBJ2-7; 7 bases are a match to TRBD1. The CDR3 sequence is 15 residues long. Germline V lookup: CDR1 SGHRS, CDR2 YFSETQ. The CDR3 loop reads CASRPSGQRTYEQYF. The CDR3 bases are TGTGCCAGCAGGCCGTCGGGACAGCGGACCTACGAGCAGTACTTC. Together with reference TRBV5-1 and TRBJ2-7, the CDR3 gives the full variable domain: KAGVTQTPRYLIKTRGQQVTLSCSPISGHRSVSWYQQTPGQGLQFLFEYFSETQRNKGNFPGRFSGRQFSNSRSEMNVSTLELGDSALYLCASRPSGQRTYEQYFGPGTRLTVT.

The chain links TRBV24-1 to TRBJ2-7; the D gene could be TRBD1 or TRBD2 (5 bases each). Germline CDR1 and CDR2: KGHDR and SFDVKD. V was shortened by 1 base and J by 5 bases, with 20 bases between the two germline ends. There are 17 residues in the CDR3. The CDR3 DNA reads TGTGCCACCAGTGATTTTAAAGCGTTTCACAGGAGGAACGAGCAGTACTTC. This codes for CATSDFKAFHRRNEQYF.

This clonotype occurred a few times. This chain joins TRBV29-1 and TRBJ1-2, with TRBD1 matching 7 bases. This CDR3 spans 13 amino acids. The J segment lost 8 bases and the V segment lost 1 base, leaving 7 bases of the junction unmatched. Germline CDR1 SQVTM, CDR2 ANQGSEA. The CDR3 nucleotides are TGCAGCGTTGAAGCCCAGGGGGAGACGGGCTACACCTTC. Residues: CSVEAQGETGYTF.

This clonotype showed up just a few times. The V and J genes are TRBV20-1 and TRBJ2-3; 9 bases fit TRBD2. The CDR3 covers 13 residues. Trimming removed 4 bases from V and 1 base from J; junction bases left unmatched: 0. Germline V lookup: CDR1 DFQATT, CDR2 SNEGSKA (reference sequence). The CDR3 protein is CSAKREGTDTQYF. The CDR3 region has the DNA TGCAGTGCTAAGCGGGAGGGCACAGATACGCAGTATTTT.

The J gene is TRBJ2-7, the V gene TRBV27, with 8 bases aligning to TRBD1. CDR3 length: 14 amino acids. Germline lookup yields CDR1 MNHEY and CDR2 SMNVEV (reference sequence). V shed 6 bases, J shed 3 bases, and the junction held 7 bases outside the gene matches. CDR3 sequence reads: CASRRTGNNYEQYF. CDR3 coding DNA: TGTGCCAGCAGGAGGACAGGGAATAACTACGAGCAGTACTTC.

To note about this clonotype: A read error is possible here, since a much larger clone lies one base away. The chain employs TRBV30 and TRBJ1-5; no definite D call. Per the germline V gene, CDR1 is GTSNPN and CDR2 is SVGIG (reference sequence). The CDR3 consists of 12 residues. In nucleotides, the CDR3 is TGTGCCTGGGGTTTAGGAAATCCGCCCCAGCATTTT. Translating it yields CAWGLGNPPQHF.

This chain links TRBV6-1 with TRBJ1-5; no reliable D call. Deletions cut 6 bases from V and 3 bases from J, with 15 bases between. This CDR3 is built from 15 residues. Germline V lookup: CDR1 MNHNS, CDR2 SASEGT. The CDR3 reads CASRDHRSYNQPQHF. The CDR3 region has the DNA TGTGCCAGCAGAGACCACAGATCATACAATCAGCCCCAGCATTTT.